The 22 T cell receptor beta chains below come from one sample, sequenced in a study of Tregs in tolerant kidney transplant recipients. TCRdb's copy holds only in-frame clones and misses some; the assay was immunoSEQ multiplex PCR. This table has some 68,000 clones, 65% to 85% appearing once. Input material: CD4+ T cells from blood. These receptors came from a human donor in good health.

The chain combines TRBV5-1 with TRBJ2-7, with D perhaps matching TRBD2 (6 bases). V shed 6 bases and J shed 0 bases, with 10 bases lying between them. The CDR3 has 13 amino acids. Germline values: CDR1 SGHRS, CDR2 YFSETQ. Here the CDR3 reads CASTEGSSYEQYF. In nucleotides, the CDR3 is TGCGCCAGCACGGAGGGGAGCTCCTACGAGCAGTACTTC.

The genes are TRBV29-1 and TRBJ2-6, with D hard to call. V was shortened by 4 bases and J by 2 bases, with 9 bases between the two germline ends. Germline CDR1 SQVTM, CDR2 ANQGSEA. The CDR3 is made up of 14 amino acids. CDR3: CSVGPSAGANVLTF. The CDR3 DNA sequence: TGCAGCGTTGGCCCGTCTGCTGGGGCCAACGTCCTGACTTTC.

The rearrangement uses TRBV29-1 and TRBJ2-1; TRBD2 aligns across 7 bases. V lost 5 bases, J lost 0 bases, and 7 bases stayed unmatched. The CDR3 length is 15 residues. Germline V gene data show CDR1 as SQVTM and CDR2 as ANQGSEA. DNA of the CDR3: TGCAGCGTTACCCTGGGGGGGGGCTCCTACAATGAGCAGTTCTTC. As protein: CSVTLGGGSYNEQFF.

The CDR3 loop is CASSLAWGLGTEAFF. CDR3 in DNA: TGTGCCAGCAGCTTGGCATGGGGGCTTGGCACTGAAGCTTTCTTT. This rearrangement joins TRBV5-8 to TRBJ1-1, with D tentatively TRBD1 (6 bases). Trimming removed 0 bases from V and 4 bases from J, with 13 bases in between. From germline, CDR1 is SGHTS and CDR2 YDEGEE. This CDR3 contains 15 residues. Looking up the rest from reference TRBV5-8 and TRBJ1-1 gives the full variable domain: EAGVTQSPTHLIKTRGQQATLRCSPISGHTSVYWYQQALGLGLQFLLWYDEGEERNRGNFPPRFSGRQFPNYSSELNVNALELEDSALYLCASSLAWGLGTEAFFGQGTRLTVV.

This rearrangement joins TRBV7-3 to TRBJ2-3; D may match TRBD1 or TRBD2 (6 bases each). The CDR3 sequence is 15 residues long. The germline V gene encodes CDR1 SGHTA and CDR2 FQGTGA. Trimming took off 3 bases at V and 3 bases at J, with 13 bases between the two ends. The CDR3 bases are TGTGCCAGCAGCTTCCATGGGGGGCCGACAGATACGCAGTATTTT. This gives the protein CASSFHGGPTDTQYF.

This clone appeared a single time. The CDR3 sequence is CASSPERDSSSEAFF. The CDR3 DNA reads as TGTGCCAGCTCACCCGAACGGGATTCCTCTTCTGAAGCTTTCTTT. This rearrangement joins TRBV18 to TRBJ1-1; D not resolved. The CDR3 sequence is 15 residues long. CDR1 is KGHSH, CDR2 LQKENI, per germline. The germline V and J ends were trimmed by 3 bases and 6 bases, with 17 bases remaining between them.

This clone was observed once. The chain couples TRBV5-4 to TRBJ2-6; D not certain. The germline V and J ends were trimmed by 6 bases and 0 bases, with 10 bases remaining between them. CDR3 length: 15 residues. The germline V gene encodes CDR1 SGHNT and CDR2 YYREEE (reference sequence). CDR3 in DNA: TGTGCCAGCACGGACCGAAACTCTGGGGCCAACGTCCTGACTTTC. Its translation: CASTDRNSGANVLTF. The variable domain in full, with the rest retrieved from reference TRBV5-4 and TRBJ2-6, is ETGVTQSPTHLIKTRGQQVTLRCSSQSGHNTVSWYQQALGQGPQFIFQYYREEENGRGNFPPRFSGLQFPNYSSELNVNALELDDSALYLCASTDRNSGANVLTFGAGSRLTVL.

The chain employs TRBV7-2 and TRBJ1-2; TRBD1 might be the D (5 bases). The CDR3 runs to 13 residues. Germline CDR1 and CDR2: SGHTA and FQGNSA. V was shortened by 4 bases and J by 6 bases, with 12 bases between the two germline ends. CDR3 loop: CASSSFSGNGYTF. The CDR3 DNA reads TGTGCCAGCAGCTCCTTTTCAGGGAATGGCTACACCTTC.

This clone showed up just a few times. The chain links TRBV7-8 to TRBJ1-2; TRBD1 aligns across 7 bases. This CDR3 has 14 amino acids. Germline-derived CDR1 and CDR2 are SGHVS and FQNEAQ. Trimming cost V 3 bases and J 2 bases; bases outside gene matches: 3. The CDR3 sequence is CASSFGTANYGYTF. The CDR3 bases are TGTGCCAGCAGCTTCGGGACAGCCAACTATGGCTACACCTTC.

The rearrangement joins TRBV6-4 to TRBJ2-3; D unresolved. V lost 6 bases and J lost 1, with 11 bases in between. This CDR3 spans 14 amino acids. Germline V gene lookup returns CDR1 MRHNA and CDR2 SNTAGT. DNA of the CDR3: TGTGCCAGCAGCCCGAGGATAGGCACAGATACGCAGTATTTT. Protein: CASSPRIGTDTQYF.

The chain has TRBV5-4 and TRBJ1-2, with no clear D. The CDR3 covers 13 residues. Germline V gives CDR1 SGHNT, CDR2 YYREEE (reference sequence). Deletions cut 0 bases from V and 4 bases from J, with 7 bases between. CDR3 nucleotides: TGTGCCAGCAGCTTGGAACAGCGCTATGGCTACACCTTC. Its protein product is CASSLEQRYGYTF.

The genes are TRBV7-3 and TRBJ1-5; D gene ambiguous. Germline CDR1 reads SGHTA; CDR2 reads FQGTGA. This CDR3 is built from 18 residues. V shed 1 base and J shed 3 bases, with 19 bases lying between them. The DNA for the CDR3 is TGTGCCAGCAGCTTAAGTCCGAGGTCGGTTAAGGTCAATCAGCCCCAGCATTTT. It translates to CASSLSPRSVKVNQPQHF.

In its sample, this clone was seen a few times. V usage is TRBV27 and J usage is TRBJ1-6, with 7 bases that match TRBD1. The CDR3 sequence is 16 residues long. J gave up 6 bases and V 0 bases, and 5 bases lay outside the gene matches. CDR1 and CDR2 from the germline V gene are MNHEY and SMNVEV (reference sequence). CDR3 nucleotides: TGTGCCAGCAGTTTATCCCGGGACAGTTTTAATTCACCCCTCCACTTT. Its protein product is CASSLSRDSFNSPLHF.

This chain links TRBV29-1 with TRBJ2-5, with D perhaps matching TRBD1 or TRBD2 (5 bases each). The V gene lost 4 bases and the J gene lost 1 base, with 10 bases spanning the gap. Germline-derived CDR1 and CDR2 are SQVTM and ANQGSEA. This CDR3 comprises 13 residues. This CDR3 is CSVGDEFQETQYF. The DNA of the CDR3 is TGCAGCGTTGGGGACGAATTCCAAGAGACCCAGTACTTC. The full variable domain, completed using reference TRBV29-1 and TRBJ2-5, is SAVISQKPSRDICQRGTSLTIQCQVDSQVTMMFWYRQQPGQSLTLIATANQGSEATYESGFVIDKFPISRPNLTFSTLTVSNMSPEDSSIYLCSVGDEFQETQYFGPGTRLLVL.

In this sample, this clone turned up once. The V and J genes are TRBV6-1 and TRBJ2-7; 9 nucleotides line up with TRBD2. Germline V gives CDR1 MNHNS, CDR2 SASEGT. The CDR3 contains 14 residues. J lost 3 bases, V lost 8 bases, and 8 bases had no gene match. The CDR3 reads CASLAGPSYYEQYF. DNA of the CDR3: TGTGCCAGCCTAGCGGGACCCTCCTACTACGAGCAGTACTTC.

The rearrangement uses TRBV5-1 and TRBJ2-7; possibly TRBD1 for D (6 bases). Trimming pared 3 bases from V and 6 bases from J, leaving 16 bases between. Germline CDR1 SGHRS, CDR2 YFSETQ. The CDR3 covers 14 residues. The CDR3, as DNA: TGCGCCAGCAGCTCGTTGGGGGCAGAGTCCGAGCAGTACTTC. Its protein product is CASSSLGAESEQYF.

This chain links TRBV5-4 with TRBJ1-4; D ambiguous. CDR3 length equals 16 residues. With 2 bases removed from V and 0 bases from J, the gap between germline ends came to 11 bases. CDR1 and CDR2 (germline): SGHNT, YYREEE (reference sequence). The CDR3 DNA sequence: TGTGCCAGCAGCTTCCGCGGGGTGACAACTAATGAAAAACTGTTTTTT. Encoded protein: CASSFRGVTTNEKLFF.

This sequence joins TRBV2 and TRBJ2-7, with 9 positions matching TRBD1. Germline CDR1 is SNHLY and CDR2 is FYNNEI. Unmatched junction bases numbered 4, after V lost 5 bases and J lost 5 bases. This CDR3 comprises 13 residues. CDR3 loop: CASSRDRVNEQYF. DNA of the CDR3: TGTGCCAGCAGTCGGGACAGGGTAAACGAGCAGTACTTC.

The count of this clone is one. The V call is TRBV7-6, the J call TRBJ2-7; D is undetermined. V shed 0 bases and J shed 7 bases, with 22 bases lying between them. This CDR3 spans 17 amino acids. Germline lookup yields CDR1 SGHVS and CDR2 FNYEAQ. Written as DNA, the CDR3 is TGTGCCAGCAGCTTAGCTAGTTCGAGGCTCCCACTGAGGGAGCAGTACTTC. Protein: CASSLASSRLPLREQYF.

This sequence joins TRBV7-7 and TRBJ2-7; the D call may be TRBD1 or TRBD2 (6 bases each). The CDR3 contains 13 residues. Germline CDR1 is SSHAT and CDR2 is FNYEAQ (reference sequence). Trimming left V 5 bases short and J 6 bases short, with 14 bases between. Written as DNA, the CDR3 is TGTGCCAGCAGCCCCGTCAGGGGAGGCGAGCAGTACTTC. Translated, it gives CASSPVRGGEQYF.

V usage is TRBV6-5 and J usage is TRBJ2-3; D is unclear. Germline CDR1 is MNHEY and CDR2 is SVGAGI. The CDR3 is 11 amino acids. V gave up 6 bases and J gave up 4 bases, with 5 bases separating them. CDR3 region: CASRRSDTQYF. The CDR3 bases are TGTGCCAGCAGGCGGTCAGATACGCAGTATTTT.

The V and J genes are TRBV18 and TRBJ2-1, with 7 positions matching TRBD2. The germline V gene has CDR1 KGHSH and CDR2 LQKENI. The CDR3 spans 17 residues. V shed 0 bases, J shed 4 bases, and the junction held 9 bases outside the gene matches. The CDR3 nucleotides read TGTGCCAGCTCACCACCGAAAGGGAGGGACGGATACAATGAGCAGTTCTTC. It is translated as CASSPPKGRDGYNEQFF.